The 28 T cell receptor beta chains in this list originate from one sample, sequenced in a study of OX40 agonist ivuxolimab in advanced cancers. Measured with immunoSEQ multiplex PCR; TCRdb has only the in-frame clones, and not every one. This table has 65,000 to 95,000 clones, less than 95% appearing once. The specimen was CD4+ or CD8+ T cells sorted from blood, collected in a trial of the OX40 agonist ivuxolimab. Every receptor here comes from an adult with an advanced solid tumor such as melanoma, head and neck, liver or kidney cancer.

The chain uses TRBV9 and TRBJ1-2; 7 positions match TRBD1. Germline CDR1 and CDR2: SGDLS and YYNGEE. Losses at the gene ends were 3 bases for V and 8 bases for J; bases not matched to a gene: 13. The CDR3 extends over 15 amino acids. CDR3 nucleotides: TGTGCCAGCAGCGACTCTGCTAAGGGGGCGATGGGCTACACCTTC. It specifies CASSDSAKGAMGYTF.

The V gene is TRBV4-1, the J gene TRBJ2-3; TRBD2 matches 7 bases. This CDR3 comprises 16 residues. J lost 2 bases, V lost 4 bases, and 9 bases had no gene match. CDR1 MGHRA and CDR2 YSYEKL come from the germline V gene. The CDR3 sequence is CASSRPPAGPTDTQYF. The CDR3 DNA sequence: TGCGCCAGCAGCCGGCCCCCAGCGGGGCCCACAGATACGCAGTATTTT.

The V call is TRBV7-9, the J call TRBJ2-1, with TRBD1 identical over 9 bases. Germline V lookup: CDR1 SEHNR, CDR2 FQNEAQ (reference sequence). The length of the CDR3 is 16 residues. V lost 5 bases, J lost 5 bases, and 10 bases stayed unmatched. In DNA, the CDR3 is TGTGCCAGCAGCACAACAGGGGGCGCGATCCACAATGAGCAGTTCTTC. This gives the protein CASSTTGGAIHNEQFF.

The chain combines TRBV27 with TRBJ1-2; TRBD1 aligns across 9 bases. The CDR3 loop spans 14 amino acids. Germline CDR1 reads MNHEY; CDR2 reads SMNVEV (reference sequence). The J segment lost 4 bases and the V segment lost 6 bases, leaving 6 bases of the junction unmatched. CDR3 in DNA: TGTGCCAGCAGGTGGACAGGGGACTTCTATGGCTACACCTTC. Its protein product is CASRWTGDFYGYTF.

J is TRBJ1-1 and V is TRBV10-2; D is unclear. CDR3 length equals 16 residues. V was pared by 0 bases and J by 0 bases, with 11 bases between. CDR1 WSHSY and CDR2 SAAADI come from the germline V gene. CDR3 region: CASSESRPAMNTEAFF. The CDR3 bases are TGCGCCAGCAGTGAGTCGAGGCCAGCGATGAACACTGAAGCTTTCTTT.

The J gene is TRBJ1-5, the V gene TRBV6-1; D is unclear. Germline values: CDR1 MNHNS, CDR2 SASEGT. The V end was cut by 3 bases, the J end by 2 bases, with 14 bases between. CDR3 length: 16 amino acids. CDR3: CASSELRDSRNQPQHF. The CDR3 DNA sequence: TGTGCCAGCAGTGAGTTAAGGGATTCGCGCAATCAGCCCCAGCATTTT.

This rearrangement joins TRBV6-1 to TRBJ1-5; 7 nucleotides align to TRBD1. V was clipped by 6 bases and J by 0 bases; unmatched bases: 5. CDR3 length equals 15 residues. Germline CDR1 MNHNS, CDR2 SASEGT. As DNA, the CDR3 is TGTGCCAGCAGGGGGACAGCGGATAGCAATCAGCCCCAGCATTTT. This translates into CASRGTADSNQPQHF.

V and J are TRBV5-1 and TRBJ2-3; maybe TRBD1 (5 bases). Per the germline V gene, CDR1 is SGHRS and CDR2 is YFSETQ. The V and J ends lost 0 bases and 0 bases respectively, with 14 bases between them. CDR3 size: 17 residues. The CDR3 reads CASSLETVPSSTDTQYF. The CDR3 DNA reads TGCGCCAGCAGCTTGGAGACAGTTCCTTCTAGCACAGATACGCAGTATTTT.

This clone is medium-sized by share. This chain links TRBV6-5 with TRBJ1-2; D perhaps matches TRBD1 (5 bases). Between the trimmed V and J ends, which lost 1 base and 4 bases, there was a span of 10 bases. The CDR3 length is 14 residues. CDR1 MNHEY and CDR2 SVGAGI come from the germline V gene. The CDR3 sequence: CASSYFRGSYGYTF. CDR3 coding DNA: TGTGCCAGCAGTTACTTTAGGGGTAGCTATGGCTACACCTTC.

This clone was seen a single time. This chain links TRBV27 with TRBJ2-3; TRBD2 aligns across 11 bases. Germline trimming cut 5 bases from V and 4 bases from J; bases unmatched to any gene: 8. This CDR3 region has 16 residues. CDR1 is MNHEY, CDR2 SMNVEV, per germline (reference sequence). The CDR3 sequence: CASSAITSGGSDTQYF. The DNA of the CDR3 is TGTGCCAGCAGTGCCATTACTAGCGGGGGCTCAGATACGCAGTATTTT.

The CDR3 nucleotides read TGTGCCAGCAGCCTGGACACGACCGCTGAAGCTTTCTTT. It codes for CASSLDTTAEAFF. The V gene is TRBV5-4, the J gene TRBJ1-1, with D perhaps TRBD1 (5 bases). The germline V gene has CDR1 SGHNT and CDR2 YYREEE (reference sequence). The germline V and J ends were trimmed by 4 bases and 6 bases, with 13 bases remaining between them. This CDR3 is 13 amino acids long.

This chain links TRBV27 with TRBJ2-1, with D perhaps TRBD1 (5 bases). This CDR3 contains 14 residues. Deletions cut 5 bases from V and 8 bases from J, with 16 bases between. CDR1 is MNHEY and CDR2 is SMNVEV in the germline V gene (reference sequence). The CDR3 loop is CASSIGAISHEQFF. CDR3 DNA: TGTGCCAGCAGTATAGGGGCAATTTCCCATGAGCAGTTCTTC.

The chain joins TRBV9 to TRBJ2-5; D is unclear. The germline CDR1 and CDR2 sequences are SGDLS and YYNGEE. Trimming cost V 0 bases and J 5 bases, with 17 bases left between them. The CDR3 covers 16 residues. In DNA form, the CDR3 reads TGTGCCAGCAGCGTAGCGTCCCCCGCCCCATGGGAGACCCAGTACTTC. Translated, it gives CASSVASPAPWETQYF.

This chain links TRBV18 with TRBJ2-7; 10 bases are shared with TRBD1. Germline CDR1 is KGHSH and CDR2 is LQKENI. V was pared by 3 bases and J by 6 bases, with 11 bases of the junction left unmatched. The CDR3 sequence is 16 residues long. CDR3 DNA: TGTGCCAGCTCACCTTCCCCGGGACAGGGGAATGGCGAGCAGTACTTC. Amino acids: CASSPSPGQGNGEQYF.

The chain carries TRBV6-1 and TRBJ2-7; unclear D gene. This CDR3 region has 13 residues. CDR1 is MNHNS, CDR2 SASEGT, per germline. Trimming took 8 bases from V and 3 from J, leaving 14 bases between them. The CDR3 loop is CASGVGRGYEQYF. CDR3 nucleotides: TGTGCCAGCGGGGTAGGTAGAGGCTACGAGCAGTACTTC.

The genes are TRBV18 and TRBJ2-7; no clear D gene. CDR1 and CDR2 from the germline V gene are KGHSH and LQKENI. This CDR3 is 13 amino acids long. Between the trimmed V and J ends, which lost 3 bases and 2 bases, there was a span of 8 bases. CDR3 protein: CASSPLDPYEQYF. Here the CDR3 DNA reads TGTGCCAGCTCACCCCTGGACCCCTACGAGCAGTACTTC.

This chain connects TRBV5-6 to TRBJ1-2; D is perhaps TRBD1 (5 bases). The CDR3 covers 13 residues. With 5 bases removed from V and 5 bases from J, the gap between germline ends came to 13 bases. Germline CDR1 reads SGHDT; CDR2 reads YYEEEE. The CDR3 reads CASRWGRGYGYTF. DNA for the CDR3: TGTGCCAGCAGGTGGGGACGGGGGTATGGCTACACCTTC.

The CDR3 bases are TGTGCCAGCAGCTTACAGGGCCGAGGTGCAGATACGCAGTATTTT. This gives the protein CASSLQGRGADTQYF. This chain uses TRBV11-2 with TRBJ2-3; TRBD1 is a possible D gene (5 bases). Trimming shortened V by 2 bases and J by 4 bases, and 13 bases separated the two germline ends. Germline loops: CDR1 SGHAT, CDR2 FQNNGV. This CDR3 is built from 15 residues. The full variable domain, its missing parts supplied by reference TRBV11-2 and TRBJ2-3, is EAGVAQSPRYKIIEKRQSVAFWCNPISGHATLYWYQQILGQGPKLLIQFQNNGVVDDSQLPKDRFSAERLKGVDSTLKIQPAKLEDSAVYLCASSLQGRGADTQYFGPGTRLTVL.

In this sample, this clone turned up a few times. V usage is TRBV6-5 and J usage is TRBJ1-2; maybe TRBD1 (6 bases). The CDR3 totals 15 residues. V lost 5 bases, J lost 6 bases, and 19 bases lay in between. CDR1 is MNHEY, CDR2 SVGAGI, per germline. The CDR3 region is CASSVGRTGNDGYTF. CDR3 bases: TGTGCCAGCAGTGTAGGGAGAACAGGGAACGATGGCTACACCTTC.

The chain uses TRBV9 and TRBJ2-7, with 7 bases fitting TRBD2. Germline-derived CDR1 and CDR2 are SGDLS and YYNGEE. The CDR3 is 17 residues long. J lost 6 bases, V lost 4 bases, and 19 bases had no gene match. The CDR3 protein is CASSLGQGGTTGGEQYF. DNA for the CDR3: TGTGCCAGCAGCCTAGGCCAGGGAGGGACGACGGGGGGCGAGCAGTACTTC. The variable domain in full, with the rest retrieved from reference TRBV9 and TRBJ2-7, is DSGVTQTPKHLITATGQRVTLRCSPRSGDLSVYWYQQSLDQGLQFLIQYYNGEERAKGNILERFSAQQFPDLHSELNLSSLELGDSALYFCASSLGQGGTTGGEQYFGPGTRLTVT.

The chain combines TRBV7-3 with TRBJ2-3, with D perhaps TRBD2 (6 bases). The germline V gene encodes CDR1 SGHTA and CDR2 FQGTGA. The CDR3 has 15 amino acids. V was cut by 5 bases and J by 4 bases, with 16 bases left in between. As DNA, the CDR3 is TGTGCCAGCAGCGTCAGCGGCGGAGGGGCAGATACGCAGTATTTT. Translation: CASSVSGGGADTQYF.

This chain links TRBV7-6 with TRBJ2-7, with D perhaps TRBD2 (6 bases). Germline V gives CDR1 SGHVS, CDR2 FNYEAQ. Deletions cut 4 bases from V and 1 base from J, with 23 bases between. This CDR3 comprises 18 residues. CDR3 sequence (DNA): TGTGCCAGCAGCTCTGCGCCTACATGGGTCGGGGGATCCTACGAGCAGTACTTC. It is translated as CASSSAPTWVGGSYEQYF.

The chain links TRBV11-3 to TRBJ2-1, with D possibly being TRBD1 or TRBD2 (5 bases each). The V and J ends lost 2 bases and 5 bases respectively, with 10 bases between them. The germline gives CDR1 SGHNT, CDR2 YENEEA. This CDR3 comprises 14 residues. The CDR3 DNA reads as TGTGCCAGCAGCTTAAGGGACGCAAACAATGAGCAGTTCTTC. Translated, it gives CASSLRDANNEQFF.

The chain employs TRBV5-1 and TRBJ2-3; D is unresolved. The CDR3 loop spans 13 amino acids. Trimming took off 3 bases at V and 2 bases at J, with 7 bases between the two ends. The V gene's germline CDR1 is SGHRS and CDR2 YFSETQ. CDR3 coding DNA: TGCGCCAGCAGCTACGCCCCCACAGATACGCAGTATTTT. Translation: CASSYAPTDTQYF.

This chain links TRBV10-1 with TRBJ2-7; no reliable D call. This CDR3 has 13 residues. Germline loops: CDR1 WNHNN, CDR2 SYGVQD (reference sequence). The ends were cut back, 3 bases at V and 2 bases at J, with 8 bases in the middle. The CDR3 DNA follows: TGCGCCAGCAGTGAAATTGGGGCCTACGAGCAGTACTTC. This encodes CASSEIGAYEQYF.

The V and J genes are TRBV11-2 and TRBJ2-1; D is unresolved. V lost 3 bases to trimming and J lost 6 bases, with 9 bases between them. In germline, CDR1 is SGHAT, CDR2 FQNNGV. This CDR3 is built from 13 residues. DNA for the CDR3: TGTGCCAGCAGCTTGACTCCTTCCAATGAGCAGTTCTTC. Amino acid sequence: CASSLTPSNEQFF.

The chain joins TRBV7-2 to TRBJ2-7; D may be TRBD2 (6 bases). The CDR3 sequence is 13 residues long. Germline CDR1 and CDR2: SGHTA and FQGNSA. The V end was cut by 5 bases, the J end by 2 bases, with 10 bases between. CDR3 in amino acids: CASSVGLPYEQYF. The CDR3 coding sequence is TGTGCCAGCAGCGTGGGACTTCCCTACGAGCAGTACTTC.

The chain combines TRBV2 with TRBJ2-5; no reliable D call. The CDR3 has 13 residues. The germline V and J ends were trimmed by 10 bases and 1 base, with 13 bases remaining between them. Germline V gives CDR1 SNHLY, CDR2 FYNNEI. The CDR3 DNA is TGTGCCACCTGCCCTTGGGTCCAAGAGACCCAGTACTTC. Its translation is CATCPWVQETQYF.